Each of the 6 T cell receptor beta chains below was sequenced from the same sample in a study of CXCR3-negative and CXCR3-positive naive CD8 T cells. The method, 5' RACE with UMI labels, was used to prepare the TRB cDNA libraries. Using the 5' RACE reads, TCRdb records one entry per CDR3 protein without DNA. Its table lists tens of thousands of distinct CDR3 sequences. The sample taken for sequencing was naive CXCR3- CD8+ T cells from blood. The subset is: CD45RO-CCR7+CD27+CD95- naive CD8+ T cells lacking CXCR3 (TNR3-). These receptors all come from a human donor in good health. Some clones in this sample may be carry-over from other donors' samples.

The chain has TRBV2 and TRBJ2-2. Germline V gene data show CDR1 as SNHLY and CDR2 as FYNNEI. The CDR3 length is 14 residues. The CDR3 sequence: CASSEGRSTGELFF.

The chain recombines TRBV12-3 or TRBV12-4 with TRBJ2-5; TCRdb's D gene call, TRBD1, goes unchecked for lack of DNA. CDR3 length equals 15 residues. CDR3 sequence reads: CASSPPGRWQETQYF.

This chain uses TRBV28 with TRBJ2-3; the D call of TRBD1 rests on TCRdb alone, since no DNA is present to check it. CDR3 length: 15 residues. CDR1 and CDR2 from the germline V gene are MDHEN and SYDVKM. The CDR3 spells CASSLGTPSTDTQYF.

V is TRBV2 and J is TRBJ1-5; the TCRdb D gene call, TRBD1, has no DNA to confirm it. The CDR3 length is 16 residues. Germline CDR1 and CDR2: SNHLY and FYNNEI. The CDR3 region is CASNRDRGSSNQPQHF.

This chain joins TRBV7-9 and TRBJ1-4; TCRdb picks TRBD1, but there is no DNA to check that call. Germline V gene data show CDR1 as SEHNR and CDR2 as FQNEAQ (reference sequence). The CDR3 consists of 14 residues. CDR3 sequence: CASSEGRTNEKLFF.

The V call is TRBV2, the J call TRBJ2-3; TCRdb reports TRBD2, a call that lacks DNA to check it against. The germline CDR1 and CDR2 sequences are SNHLY and FYNNEI. The CDR3 covers 18 residues. This chain's CDR3 is CASDLPPGTSGGVDTQYF.